This TCR beta chain was sequenced in a study of blood T cell repertoires in COVID-19. This CDR3 spans 12 amino acids. V lost 4 bases, J lost 2 bases, and 5 bases lay in between. Germline V CDR1 and CDR2: LGHNT, FRNRAP. Clones were sequenced by immunoSEQ multiplex PCR, and TCRdb holds only the in-frame ones, with some missing. The sample records 100,000 to 150,000 clones, roughly 90% being singletons. This receptor was obtained from a man aged 50 to 59 with active or convalescent COVID-19. This chain uses TRBV12-5 with TRBJ2-5, with D possibly being TRBD2 (5 bases). The material sequenced was peripheral blood. The CDR3 protein is CASGSGQETQYF. CDR3 nucleotide sequence: TGTGCTAGTGGTTCGGGACAAGAGACCCAGTACTTC.